The clone carrying this T cell receptor beta chain has just a few counts. Its antigen is not known. The source of the sample is a study of beta chain features in type 1 diabetes. Findings of the study overall: The study found fewer insertions and more deletions at VDJ junctions in type 1 diabetes patients. Researchers report that Type 1 diabetes patients had moderately but significantly shorter TCRB CDR3s across all four CD4+ subsets. Cells carrying high TCR expression could end up over-represented when cDNA is sequenced. A greater similarity of naive, central memory and Treg TCRB repertoires was seen among patients than among healthy donors.

CDR3 length: 12 amino acids. Germline V lookup: CDR1 MNHNY, CDR2 SVGAGI (reference sequence). V was shortened by 6 bases and J by 1 base, with 6 bases between the two germline ends. The whole isolated RNA underwent reverse transcription, so sequencing captured expressed TCRB transcripts. The repertoire was sequenced with immunoSEQ multiplex PCR; TCRdb's copy has only in-frame clones and lacks some. Among over 150,000 clones, approximately 7.9% were seen once, and the ten largest hold roughly 0.5%. Only one heparinised blood draw was taken per donor, and its volume averaged approximately 100 mL. The receptor was isolated from a man aged 18-30 years with type 1 diabetes. J is TRBJ1-1 and V is TRBV6-6, with unresolved D. Source material: central memory CD4+ T cells from blood. CDR3 sequence (DNA): TGTGCCAGCAGACCACAGAACACTGAAGCTTTCTTT. This codes for CASRPQNTEAFF.